What follows are 27 T cell receptor beta chains derived from one specimen sequenced in a study of T cells after somatic rescue of genetic block (dated by TCRdb to the early 2020s). The method was the immunoSEQ multiplex PCR assay. Drawn from immuneACCESS, this table holds only the in-frame rearrangements with V and J called that TCRdb kept. Clones are partly lost; checked studies trace under half to an unresolved V gene and leave the rest unexplained. A total of about 72,000 clones appear in this sample, around 90% of them only once. Clones ranked in the top ten supply about 3% of the sample. What was sequenced was peripheral blood mononuclear cells (PBMCs). The receptors come from a man in his thirties or forties.

This chain connects TRBV5-1 to TRBJ2-5; D not certain. The DNA end is more similar to TRBJ2-7, so the J call may be wrong. The CDR3 totals 13 residues. Germline values: CDR1 SGHRS, CDR2 YFSETQ. This CDR3 reads CASSLKADYEQYF. In nucleotides, the CDR3 is TGCGCCAGCAGCTTGAAGGCGGACTACGAGCAGTACTTC.

The chain joins TRBV18 to TRBJ2-7; perhaps TRBD1 as D (5 bases). The germline V and J ends were trimmed by 6 bases and 2 bases, with 11 bases remaining between them. Germline assignment: CDR1 KGHSH and CDR2 LQKENI. The CDR3 is 13 residues long. CDR3 sequence reads: CASSLDSAYEQYF. CDR3 in DNA: TGTGCCAGCTCTTTAGACAGCGCCTACGAGCAGTACTTC.

The chain uses TRBV30 and TRBJ2-7, with a weak D call TRBD2 (5 bases). The CDR3 length is 11 residues. Deletions cut 0 bases from V and 7 bases from J, with 7 bases between. Germline V gene lookup returns CDR1 GTSNPN and CDR2 SVGIG (reference sequence). CDR3 coding DNA: TGTGCCTGGAGTGTACGGGATGAGCAGTACTTC. Translated, it gives CAWSVRDEQYF.

The gene calls are TRBV5-4 and TRBJ2-5; 9 nucleotides line up with TRBD2. J gave up 3 bases and V 4 bases, and 4 bases lay outside the gene matches. In germline, CDR1 is SGHNT, CDR2 YYREEE (reference sequence). This CDR3 region has 14 residues. The CDR3 loop reads CASSLPSGEETQYF. The CDR3 DNA reads as TGTGCCAGCAGCCTCCCTAGCGGGGAAGAGACCCAGTACTTC.

The gene calls are TRBV6-1 and TRBJ1-2; D gene unclear. V dropped 1 base and J dropped 6 bases, with 9 bases sitting between them. The germline V gene has CDR1 MNHNS and CDR2 SASEGT. This CDR3 is built from 13 residues. CDR3 DNA: TGTGCCAGCAGTGAAGTACCCCGAGATGGCTACACCTTC. This codes for CASSEVPRDGYTF.

This clone was seen only once. The chain links TRBV4-3 to TRBJ2-7; D gene unclear. Germline V lookup: CDR1 LGHNA, CDR2 YSLEER. The CDR3 sequence is 14 residues long. V lost 3 bases and J 1 base, leaving 10 bases between the germline ends. CDR3 amino acids: CASSHGRFSYEQYF. CDR3 nucleotides: TGCGCCAGCAGCCATGGGCGTTTTTCCTACGAGCAGTACTTC.

CDR3 in DNA: TGTGCCAGCAGCGGACTAGCGGGGGTTCGAGATACGCAGTATTTT. Amino acids: CASSGLAGVRDTQYF. The J gene is TRBJ2-3, the V gene TRBV9; 12 positions match TRBD2. The germline CDR1 and CDR2 sequences are SGDLS and YYNGEE. J gave up 5 bases and V 3 bases, and 4 bases lay outside the gene matches. This CDR3 contains 15 residues.

The chain combines TRBV5-1 with TRBJ2-1; D is possibly TRBD2 (5 bases). V was trimmed by 7 bases and J by 1 base, leaving 6 bases between them. CDR3 size: 12 residues. Per the germline V gene, CDR1 is SGHRS and CDR2 is YFSETQ. CDR3 bases: TGCGCCAGCGGGAGTTCCTACAATGAGCAGTTCTTC. This gives the protein CASGSSYNEQFF.

The chain uses TRBV27 and TRBJ1-4; 11 nucleotides line up with TRBD1. V shed 5 bases, J shed 5 bases, and the junction held 4 bases outside the gene matches. CDR1 is MNHEY, CDR2 SMNVEV, per germline (reference sequence). There are 15 residues in the CDR3. The CDR3 DNA is TGTGCCAGCAGTGGGACAGGGGGTTCGAATGAAAAACTGTTTTTT. As protein: CASSGTGGSNEKLFF.

The chain recombines TRBV10-3 with TRBJ2-1; 11 bases map to TRBD2. This CDR3 spans 14 amino acids. J gave up 7 bases and V 10 bases, and 9 bases lay outside the gene matches. The germline CDR1 and CDR2 sequences are ENHRY and SYGVKD. The CDR3 loop reads CATKTSGEGNEQFF. The CDR3 region has the DNA TGTGCCACAAAGACTAGCGGGGAGGGGAATGAGCAGTTCTTC.

The rearrangement links TRBV19 to TRBJ1-3, with D hard to call. CDR3 size: 12 residues. V was trimmed by 7 bases and J by 4 bases, leaving 8 bases between them. Germline CDR1 reads LNHDA; CDR2 reads SQIVND (reference sequence). The CDR3, as DNA: TGTGCCAGTACTCCTTCGGGAAACACCATATATTTT. Amino acids: CASTPSGNTIYF.

This clone was counted only a few times. The chain uses TRBV5-6 and TRBJ2-6, with a possible D match to TRBD1 (6 bases). The CDR3 loop spans 18 amino acids. Germline V gene sequence: CDR1 SGHDT, CDR2 YYEEEE. V gave up 4 bases and J gave up 0 bases, with 17 bases separating them. The CDR3 region has the DNA TGTGCCAGCAGCCCGTGGGGACACCCAAGCTCTGGGGCCAACGTCCTGACTTTC. It specifies CASSPWGHPSSGANVLTF.

V gene TRBV30 combines with J gene TRBJ1-6; D is undetermined. The V gene lost 0 bases and the J gene lost 6 bases, with 12 bases spanning the gap. Germline-derived CDR1 and CDR2 are GTSNPN and SVGIG (reference sequence). This CDR3 is built from 15 residues. DNA of the CDR3: TGTGCCTGGAGTGTAATCGGACGGGGTAATTCACCCCTCCACTTT. This encodes CAWSVIGRGNSPLHF.

The V and J genes are TRBV5-1 and TRBJ2-7; 8 bases are a match to TRBD1. Trimming removed 6 bases from V and 2 bases from J; junction bases left unmatched: 7. Germline V gives CDR1 SGHRS, CDR2 YFSETQ. The CDR3 sequence is 14 residues long. Here the CDR3 reads CASTVQGEPYEQYF. CDR3 DNA: TGCGCCAGCACTGTACAGGGGGAGCCCTACGAGCAGTACTTC. The whole variable domain, filled in from reference TRBV5-1 and TRBJ2-7, reads KAGVTQTPRYLIKTRGQQVTLSCSPISGHRSVSWYQQTPGQGLQFLFEYFSETQRNKGNFPGRFSGRQFSNSRSEMNVSTLELGDSALYLCASTVQGEPYEQYFGPGTRLTVT.

The chain uses TRBV7-2 and TRBJ2-1; D not certain. The germline V gene encodes CDR1 SGHTA and CDR2 FQGNSA. Between the trimmed V and J ends, which lost 5 bases and 5 bases, there was a span of 16 bases. This CDR3 spans 15 amino acids. CDR3 sequence reads: CASSRGPAADNEQFF. CDR3 nucleotide sequence: TGTGCCAGCAGCCGAGGCCCGGCGGCCGACAATGAGCAGTTCTTC. Full variable domain (rest looked up from reference TRBV7-2 and TRBJ2-1): GAGVSQSPSNKVTEKGKDVELRCDPISGHTALYWYRQSLGQGLEFLIYFQGNSAPDKSGLPSDRFSAERTGGSVSTLTIQRTQQEDSAVYLCASSRGPAADNEQFFGPGTRLTVL.

The V and J genes are TRBV9 and TRBJ2-3, with 9 bases that match TRBD1. Germline CDR1 is SGDLS and CDR2 is YYNGEE. The CDR3 is 16 residues long. J gave up 4 bases and V 1 base, and 7 bases lay outside the gene matches. The CDR3 nucleotides read TGTGCCAGCAGCGTAAGGGGGGACAGGGCCGCAGATACGCAGTATTTT. Amino acid sequence: CASSVRGDRAADTQYF.

The chain links TRBV30 to TRBJ1-6, with 9 bases matching TRBD1. The junction had 1 base not matched to a gene; V was cut back by 1 base and J by 9 bases. CDR3 size: 13 residues. Germline V CDR1 and CDR2: GTSNPN, SVGIG (reference sequence). This CDR3 reads CAWSADRGSPLHF. The CDR3 bases are TGTGCCTGGAGTGCGGACAGGGGTTCACCCCTCCACTTT.

The J gene is TRBJ2-5, the V gene TRBV9; possibly TRBD2 for D (5 bases). With 3 bases removed from V and 3 bases from J, the gap between germline ends came to 15 bases. CDR3 size: 15 residues. The germline V gene encodes CDR1 SGDLS and CDR2 YYNGEE. For the CDR3, the DNA is TGTGCCAGCAGCGACCCGGCCTGGGGAGAAGAGACCCAGTACTTC. It yields the protein CASSDPAWGEETQYF.

The CDR3 DNA sequence: TGTGCCAGCAGCTTGGGGAGCGGGAGGCTCCTAGAGACCCAGTACTTC. This codes for CASSLGSGRLLETQYF. This chain joins TRBV5-4 and TRBJ2-5, with TRBD2 identical over 9 bases. Germline V gene data show CDR1 as SGHNT and CDR2 as YYREEE (reference sequence). The ends lost 0 bases at V and 4 bases at J; junction bases unmatched: 7. The CDR3 consists of 16 residues.

The rearrangement uses TRBV10-3 and TRBJ2-5; D is possibly TRBD1 (5 bases). Germline V gives CDR1 ENHRY, CDR2 SYGVKD. V was trimmed by 3 bases and J by 5 bases, leaving 7 bases between them. The CDR3 is 12 residues long. The CDR3 here is CAISERGETQYF. The CDR3 bases are TGTGCCATCAGTGAAAGGGGTGAGACCCAGTACTTC.

The V and J genes are TRBV27 and TRBJ2-7, with no clear D. Trimming removed 5 bases at V and 7 bases at J, with 18 bases between. Germline loops: CDR1 MNHEY, CDR2 SMNVEV (reference sequence). The CDR3 has 14 residues. The CDR3 coding sequence is TGTGCCAGCAGTCCCAACAATCGTAGGTGGGAGCAGTACTTC. This sequence encodes CASSPNNRRWEQYF.

This sequence joins TRBV28 and TRBJ2-7; maybe TRBD1 (5 bases). Germline CDR1 reads MDHEN; CDR2 reads SYDVKM. V was cut by 10 bases and J by 4 bases, with 17 bases left in between. The CDR3 is 13 amino acids. Here the CDR3 DNA reads TGTGCCACGGCCCCAAGGGGCAGATACGAGCAGTACTTC. Protein: CATAPRGRYEQYF.

The rearrangement uses TRBV10-3 and TRBJ2-5; weak D call: TRBD1 (5 bases). The germline V gene has CDR1 ENHRY and CDR2 SYGVKD. CDR3 length equals 13 residues. Trimming took 6 bases from V and 0 from J, leaving 8 bases between them. CDR3 DNA: TGTGCCATCAGACAGGTGGACCAAGAGACCCAGTACTTC. Amino acid sequence: CAIRQVDQETQYF.

The chain links TRBV5-6 to TRBJ2-7; 7 bases align to TRBD1. This CDR3 region has 13 residues. Per the germline V gene, CDR1 is SGHDT and CDR2 is YYEEEE. The V segment lost 4 bases and the J segment 6 bases; nucleotides outside the gene matches: 7. DNA of the CDR3: TGTGCCAGCAGCCCAATGGGACAGCTCGAGCAGTACTTC. Protein: CASSPMGQLEQYF.

The gene calls are TRBV6-1 and TRBJ1-1; 10 positions match TRBD1. Germline assignment: CDR1 MNHNS and CDR2 SASEGT. Trimming removed 4 bases from V and 4 bases from J; junction bases left unmatched: 12. CDR3 length: 17 amino acids. The CDR3 here is CASSGPGQGRMGTEAFF. CDR3 in DNA: TGTGCCAGCAGTGGGCCGGGACAGGGGAGGATGGGCACTGAAGCTTTCTTT.

This chain links TRBV7-3 with TRBJ2-2, with 12 bases identical to TRBD1. Germline trimming cut 4 bases from V and 6 bases from J; bases unmatched to any gene: 6. The CDR3 has 16 residues. Germline CDR1 reads SGHTA; CDR2 reads FQGTGA. The CDR3, as DNA: TGTGCCAGCAGCTCCGGGGACAGGGGGCGCGCCGGGGAGCTGTTTTTT. It translates to CASSSGDRGRAGELFF.

The chain recombines TRBV5-1 with TRBJ2-7; D is uncertain. The CDR3 runs 14 residues. CDR1 is SGHRS and CDR2 is YFSETQ in the germline V gene. V was pared by 2 bases and J by 2 bases, with 11 bases between. CDR3 sequence reads: CASSFSDGPYEQYF. DNA of the CDR3: TGCGCCAGCAGCTTTTCGGACGGACCCTACGAGCAGTACTTC.